The 20 T cell receptor beta chains presented below share a single source sample, sequenced in a study of early T cells in non-severe SARS-CoV-2 infection. TCRdb analysed the 5' RACE reads with MiXCR anew, one entry per CDR3 protein. The sample yields just under 65,000 distinct CDR3 sequences, approximately 14% seen once. The specimen sequenced was whole blood. These receptors all stem from an adult who was a healthcare worker with PCR-confirmed SARS-CoV-2 infection or an uninfected control (not recorded which).

The genes are TRBV30 and TRBJ2-3, with a weak D call TRBD2 (5 bases). V was clipped by 8 bases and J by 4 bases, with 19 bases between them. Germline values: CDR1 GTSNPN, CDR2 SVGIG (reference sequence). This CDR3 contains 14 residues. The CDR3 region is CAGFELARSDTQYF. Written as DNA, the CDR3 is TGTGCCGGTTTTGAGCTAGCCCGATCAGATACGCAGTATTTT.

This clonotype was seen ten or more times. The chain is built from TRBV12-3 or TRBV12-4 and TRBJ2-7; D gene ambiguous. CDR3 size: 12 residues. The V end was cut by 4 bases, the J end by 3 bases, with 7 bases between. The CDR3 spells CASSSRLYEQYF. The CDR3 DNA is TGTGCCAGCAGTTCCCGCCTCTACGAGCAGTACTTC.

This clonotype has more than one count but fewer than ten. V and J are TRBV6-4 and TRBJ2-5, with D possibly called TRBD1 or TRBD2 (5 bases each). Trimming took 4 bases from V and 1 from J, leaving 13 bases between them. This CDR3 comprises 15 residues. Germline V gene sequence: CDR1 MRHNA, CDR2 SNTAGT. DNA for the CDR3: TGTGCCAGCAGTGCCCGGGGCCAGATCCAAGAGACCCAGTACTTC. Its protein is CASSARGQIQETQYF.

The sample holds many counts of this clonotype. This chain connects TRBV7-2 to TRBJ2-1; D possibly uses TRBD1 or TRBD2 (6 bases each). Between the trimmed V and J ends, which lost 5 bases and 6 bases, there was a span of 17 bases. The length of the CDR3 is 15 residues. Germline CDR1 is SGHTA and CDR2 is FQGNSA. Here the CDR3 reads CASSALVGGSNEQFF. The CDR3 DNA reads TGTGCCAGCAGCGCCCTGGTGGGGGGCTCCAATGAGCAGTTCTTC. The full variable domain, completed using reference TRBV7-2 and TRBJ2-1, is GAGVSQSPSNKVTEKGKDVELRCDPISGHTALYWYRQSLGQGLEFLIYFQGNSAPDKSGLPSDRFSAERTGGSVSTLTIQRTQQEDSAVYLCASSALVGGSNEQFFGPGTRLTVL.

The rearrangement joins TRBV27 to TRBJ2-5, with 7 nucleotides matching TRBD1. This CDR3 is built from 15 residues. The germline V gene encodes CDR1 MNHEY and CDR2 SMNVEV (reference sequence). V was pared by 5 bases and J by 5 bases, with 11 bases of the junction left unmatched. The CDR3 loop reads CASSDWAGGPETQYF. The DNA of the CDR3 is TGTGCCAGCAGTGATTGGGCAGGGGGTCCGGAGACCCAGTACTTC.

This clonotype was counted ten times or more. This sequence joins TRBV3-1 and TRBJ1-1, with TRBD1 matching 9 bases. V gave up 4 bases and J gave up 5 bases; unmatched junction bases: 8. The CDR3 is 15 residues long. Germline V gene sequence: CDR1 LGHDT, CDR2 YNNKEL (reference sequence). CDR3 residues: CASSLEGQGYTEAFF. As DNA, the CDR3 is TGTGCCAGCAGCCTCGAGGGACAGGGCTATACTGAAGCTTTCTTT.

This CDR3 reads CASSVGRGLTTEAFF. In DNA, the CDR3 is TGTGCCAGCAGTGTGGGCAGGGGGCTTACGACTGAAGCTTTCTTT. V gene TRBV2 combines with J gene TRBJ1-1; 8 bases align to TRBD1. Germline trimming cut 4 bases from V and 5 bases from J; bases unmatched to any gene: 9. Germline values: CDR1 SNHLY, CDR2 FYNNEI. The CDR3 covers 15 residues.

CDR3 DNA sequence: TGTGCCAGCAGCTTAGCGGTTGGGACAGCCTACTCCTACGAGCAGTACTTC. Translated: CASSLAVGTAYSYEQYF. The chain is built from TRBV7-9 and TRBJ2-7; 7 nucleotides match TRBD1. Germline lookup yields CDR1 SEHNR and CDR2 FQNEAQ (reference sequence). This CDR3 spans 17 amino acids. J was trimmed by 0 bases and V by 0 bases; bases with no gene match: 8. Looking up the rest from reference TRBV7-9 and TRBJ2-7 gives the full variable domain: DTGVSQNPRHKITKRGQNVTFRCDPISEHNRLYWYRQTLGQGPEFLTYFQNEAQLEKSRLLSDRFSAERPKGSFSTLEIQRTEQGDSAMYLCASSLAVGTAYSYEQYFGPGTRLTVT.

About this clonotype: This likely comes from a read error, as the CDR3 has no conserved phenylalanine or tryptophan at its end. The chain has TRBV19 and TRBJ2-3; the D is unclear. The CDR3 covers 15 residues. Trimming took off 5 bases at V and 0 bases at J, with 12 bases between the two ends. In germline, CDR1 is LNHDA, CDR2 SQIVND (reference sequence). The CDR3 spells CASSSLAVSTDTQYL. CDR3 DNA: TGTGCCAGTAGTTCACTCGCGGTTAGCACAGATACGCAGTATTTG.

The chain carries TRBV29-1 and TRBJ1-1, with D tentatively TRBD1 (5 bases). CDR1 is SQVTM and CDR2 is ANQGSEA in the germline V gene. The length of the CDR3 is 12 residues. The V end was cut by 6 bases, the J end by 1 base, with 9 bases between. CDR3 region: CSVIRGNTEAFF. DNA of the CDR3: TGCAGCGTCATTAGGGGGAACACTGAAGCTTTCTTT.

This clonotype was seen repeatedly, ten times or more. The CDR3 coding sequence is TGTGCCAGCCGGGACGCAGCAACTAATGAAAAACTGTTTTTT. It encodes CASRDAATNEKLFF. This chain uses TRBV18 with TRBJ1-4, with D possibly matching TRBD1 (5 bases). V was clipped by 8 bases and J by 0 bases, with 10 bases between them. This CDR3 is built from 14 residues. Per the germline V gene, CDR1 is KGHSH and CDR2 is LQKENI.

The V and J genes are TRBV12-3 or TRBV12-4 and TRBJ2-2, with no clear D. This CDR3 is built from 16 residues. V lost 2 bases, J lost 1 base, and 11 bases lay in between. CDR3 sequence: CASSLLESLNTGELFF. The DNA for the CDR3 is TGTGCCAGCAGTTTACTCGAGTCCTTGAACACCGGGGAGCTGTTTTTT.

The rearrangement joins TRBV18 to TRBJ2-7; D remains unclear. The V and J ends lost 0 bases and 5 bases respectively, with 14 bases between them. The CDR3 has 15 amino acids. Germline V gene sequence: CDR1 KGHSH, CDR2 LQKENI. This chain's CDR3 is CASSPPEIGNDEQYF. The CDR3, as DNA: TGTGCCAGCTCACCACCGGAGATAGGGAACGACGAGCAGTACTTC. The full variable domain, in which reference TRBV18 and TRBJ2-7 provide the parts outside the CDR3, is NAGVMQNPRHLVRRRGQEARLRCSPMKGHSHVYWYRQLPEEGLKFMVYLQKENIIDESGMPKERFSAEFPKEGPSILRIQQVVRGDSAAYFCASSPPEIGNDEQYFGPGTRLTVT.

The chain couples TRBV7-3 to TRBJ2-3, with 9 bases aligning to TRBD1. CDR3 length: 15 residues. The germline V gene has CDR1 SGHTA and CDR2 FQGTGA. The trim removed 4 bases at V and 4 bases at J, leaving 6 bases unmatched. The CDR3: CASSSRTGASDTQYF. Written as DNA, the CDR3 is TGTGCCAGCAGCTCCCGGACAGGGGCCTCAGATACGCAGTATTTT.

This clonotype has more than one count but fewer than ten. V and J are TRBV6-2 or TRBV6-3 and TRBJ2-2; 11 bases align to TRBD1. V was pared by 7 bases and J by 7 bases, with 8 bases of the junction left unmatched. There are 15 residues in the CDR3. CDR1 is MNHEY, CDR2 SVGEGT, per germline. DNA for the CDR3: TGTGCCAGCACCCCCCGGACAGGGGGCTTCGGGGAGCTGTTTTTT. This gives the protein CASTPRTGGFGELFF.

This clonotype has only a few counts. This rearrangement joins TRBV18 to TRBJ1-6; perhaps TRBD1 as D (5 bases). Trimming left V 6 bases short and J 10 bases short, with 16 bases between. CDR3 size: 14 residues. CDR1 KGHSH and CDR2 LQKENI come from the germline V gene. For the CDR3, the DNA is TGTGCCAGCTCGACAGCCTCCGCGGAGTCACCCCTCCACTTT. Encoded protein: CASSTASAESPLHF.

This clonotype was counted a few times. This sequence joins TRBV3-1 and TRBJ2-3; 7 bases are shared with TRBD2. This CDR3 has 14 amino acids. Germline-derived CDR1 and CDR2 are LGHDT and YNNKEL (reference sequence). The ends lost 3 bases at V and 2 bases at J; junction bases unmatched: 2. The chain's CDR3 is CASSHGGITDTQYF. In nucleotides, the CDR3 is TGTGCCAGCAGCCACGGGGGGATCACAGATACGCAGTATTTT.

This clonotype was counted only a few times. The gene calls are TRBV5-1 and TRBJ2-7, with D unclear. This CDR3 is built from 13 residues. Trimming cost V 1 base and J 4 bases, with 9 bases left between them. The V gene's germline CDR1 is SGHRS and CDR2 YFSETQ. CDR3 in DNA: TGCGCCAGCAGCTTGTCCCCGGTGTACGAGCAGTACTTC. It yields the protein CASSLSPVYEQYF.

This clonotype was observed at least ten times. The genes are TRBV2 and TRBJ1-2; D is undetermined. CDR3 length: 13 amino acids. With 1 base removed from V and 7 bases from J, the gap between germline ends came to 10 bases. Looked up from germline, CDR1 is SNHLY and CDR2 is FYNNEI. The CDR3 is CASSEGREGGYTF. CDR3 DNA: TGTGCCAGCAGTGAAGGACGGGAGGGTGGCTACACCTTC. The complete variable domain, with remaining parts taken from reference TRBV2 and TRBJ1-2, reads EPEVTQTPSHQVTQMGQEVILRCVPISNHLYFYWYRQILGQKVEFLVSFYNNEISEKSEIFDDQFSVERPDGSNFTLKIRSTKLEDSAMYFCASSEGREGGYTFGSGTRLTVV.

This clonotype was seen more than once but under ten times. CDR3 in amino acids: CASGLLQGNSPLHF. CDR3 in DNA: TGTGCTAGTGGTTTGTTACAGGGTAATTCACCCCTCCACTTT. The V gene is TRBV12-5, the J gene TRBJ1-6; D might be TRBD1 (6 bases). The CDR3 is made up of 14 amino acids. The V gene's germline CDR1 is LGHNT and CDR2 FRNRAP. Trimming cost V 2 bases and J 6 bases, with 8 bases left between them.